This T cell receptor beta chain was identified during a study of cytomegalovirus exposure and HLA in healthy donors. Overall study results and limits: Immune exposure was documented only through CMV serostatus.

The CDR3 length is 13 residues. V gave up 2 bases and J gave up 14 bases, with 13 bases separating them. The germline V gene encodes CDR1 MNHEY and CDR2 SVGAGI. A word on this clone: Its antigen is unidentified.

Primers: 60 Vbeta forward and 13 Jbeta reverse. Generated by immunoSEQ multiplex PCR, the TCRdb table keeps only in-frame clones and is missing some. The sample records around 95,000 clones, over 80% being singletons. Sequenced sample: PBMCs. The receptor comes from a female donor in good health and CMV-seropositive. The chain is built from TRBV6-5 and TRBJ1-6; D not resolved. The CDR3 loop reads CASSYGSPGALHF. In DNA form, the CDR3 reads TGTGCCAGCAGTTACGGGTCCCCCGGGGCCCTCCACTTT.